The TCR beta chain described here comes from a study of HIV-infected patients and healthy controls. TCRdb re-called the 5' RACE reads with MiXCR, one entry per CDR3 protein. The sample consists of tens of thousands of distinct CDR3 sequences, approximately 21% of them appearing once. CDR1 and CDR2 (germline): MGHDK, SYGVNS. Trimming removed 3 bases from V and 2 bases from J; junction bases left unmatched: 3. This CDR3 has 15 amino acids. In its sample, this clonotype was seen a few times. This clonotype originated in a human donor in good health. Sample: CD4+ T cells from blood. The J gene is TRBJ2-5, the V gene TRBV25-1; 10 positions agree with TRBD1. For the CDR3, the DNA is TGTGCCAGCAGTGAGGGACAGGGGCCTCAAGAGACCCAGTACTTC. It is translated as CASSEGQGPQETQYF.